This note documents a single T cell receptor beta chain sequence. It has no known antigen specificity. Nothing much larger sits one base from this clone, and base qualities are not available. These data come from a study of blood T cell repertoires in COVID-19 (dated by TCRdb to the early 2020s). Regarding the research as a whole: Samples from collaborators originated in the United States, Italy and Spain and spanned both the acute and convalescent phases of COVID-19. A de-identified subject ID, COVID-19 status, age in years and sex were almost always included in the sample metadata. Subjects who had been exposed to COVID-19, were actively infected with it, or had recovered from it provided the deeply sampled blood TCRbeta repertoires that made up the dataset. Where HLA class I and class II types were available, the types were taken from metadata supplied by the sample provider, not from assay-based typing. The samples were drawn from the first 160 participants of the ongoing ImmuneRACE study and from some 1,300 subjects provided by 6 global collaborators. A freely available public database, intended as a resource for researchers studying the immune response to SARS-CoV-2, is where the repertoires were released. The prospective study material was composed of cDNA or gDNA derived from T cells, B-cell-depleted T cells, or PBMCs.

CDR1 is given as SGHTA and CDR2 as FQGNSA, both from the germline V gene. The CDR3 covers 15 residues, taking in both the cysteine and the phenylalanine. The read is trimmed to its CDR3 DNA, 45 bases read in frame from base 1. Trimming at the junction amounts to 4 bases on V and 7 bases on J, and the germline ends lie 16 bases apart. Each collaborating institution followed its own protocols to collect whole blood in K2EDTA tubes. For TCRbeta analysis, collaborators shipped samples in one of three forms: frozen whole blood, isolated PBMCs, or DNA extracted from either of those sample types. The immunoSEQ Assay, a bias-controlled multiplex PCR, was used to amplify TCRbeta CDR3 regions from genomic DNA. Regarding the original processing steps: The number of nucleated cells in each sample was estimated by amplification of reference gene primers within the assay. To quantify the absolute abundance of each unique TCRbeta CDR3 rearrangement, sequence reads were collapsed and filtered. For each sample, productive Simpson clonality was calculated by taking the square root of Simpson's diversity index across productive rearrangements. TCRdb carries this immuneACCESS record with in-frame sequences only. Its versions omit some clonotypes, under half of them owing to an unresolved V gene in the studies checked, with the rest unexplained. That table furnishes V, J and clone size, whereas the DNA furnished D and trimming. Here the sample has 90,000 to 120,000 clones; 85% to 95% occur a single time. The ten largest clones represent 1% to 1.5% of the sample.

The paper as a whole reports these results and caveats: The amount of clinical and demographic metadata varied by source and participant and was provided uncurated.

The sample was peripheral blood. The TCR sequence derives from a woman aged 25-40 years with acute or convalescent COVID-19. The rearranged chain carries TRBV7-2 and TRBJ1-4; TRBD1 might be the D gene, on 5 matching bases. The DNA sequence is given as TGTGCCAGCAGCTCCCCTCAGGGAGGTCGTGAAAAACTGTTTTTT. Its product reads: CASSSPQGGREKLFF.